This TCR beta chain was captured in a study of regulatory T cells in long-lasting Graves disease. Study context: Persistence in Graves' disease required over 5 years of antithyroid drugs plus positive TSH receptor antibodies.

Per germline, CDR1 DFQATT and CDR2 SNEGSKA (reference sequence). CDR3 length: 15 amino acids. V was shortened by 1 base and J by 0 bases, with 11 bases between the two germline ends. The TCR beta library used iRepertoire HTBI primers with Arm-PCR amplification of CDR3. Original processing notes: Overall, samples carried approximately 56 TRBV and around 15 TRBJ segments. A single record per CDR3 protein comes from TCRdb applying MiXCR to the multiplex PCR reads. The V and J calls, along with clone size, are taken from TCRdb and not from the paper's own processing. The sample carries hundreds of thousands of distinct CDR3 sequences, roughly 20% recorded once. This clonotype was detected only a few times. The antigen is not known. Time point specified: persistent/refractory GD, antithyroid drugs over 5 years with positive TRAb. Researchers made the TCR library from RNA that was extracted from PBMCs. Findings and limits, study-wide: Persistent Graves' patients showed less TCR diversity than newly diagnosed patients showed. Persistent disease preferred TRBV28, TRBJ1-2 and TRBJ2-5; new disease, TRBV20-1 and TRBJ2-1.

This chain joins TRBV20-1 and TRBJ2-3; D gene uncertain. This TCR came from a female donor with Graves disease. Sequencing was performed on peripheral blood mononuclear cells (PBMCs), taken when the disease was refractory, from a patient treated with antithyroid drugs. The CDR3 is CSARGLARSTDTQYF. CDR3 sequence (DNA): TGCAGTGCTAGAGGGCTCGCCCGTAGCACAGATACGCAGTATTTT.